The 32 T cell receptor beta chains below come from one sample, sequenced in a study of cytomegalovirus exposure and HLA in healthy donors. Vbeta (60) and Jbeta (13) primers were used in the PCR. The protocol was immunoSEQ multiplex PCR, while the TCRdb copy is restricted to in-frame clones and leaves out a portion. The table includes under 200,000 clones, around 75% detected once. Input material: PBMCs. Receptors were obtained from a woman between 25 and 40 years old in good health and CMV-seronegative.

The rearrangement uses TRBV6-1 and TRBJ1-6; TRBD1 is a possible D gene (5 bases). The CDR3 loop spans 14 amino acids. V lost 2 bases and J 10 bases, leaving 12 bases between the germline ends. From germline, CDR1 is MNHNS and CDR2 SASEGT. For the CDR3, the DNA is TGTGCCAGCAGTGAATGGGGGGGAGGATCACCCCTCCACTTT. It encodes CASSEWGGGSPLHF.

Note on this clone: A read error may produce the germline difference seen at one junction end. The gene calls are TRBV7-7 and TRBJ2-1; a weak D match, TRBD2 (6 bases). Germline values: CDR1 SSHAT, CDR2 FNYEAQ (reference sequence). The CDR3 length is 14 residues. The chain's CDR3 is CASSLVGGTNEQFF. The CDR3 DNA sequence: TGTGCTAGCAGCTTAGTAGGAGGGACCAATGAGCAGTTCTTC.

The V gene is TRBV5-1, the J gene TRBJ2-2; TRBD1 matches at 9 bases. Germline assignment: CDR1 SGHRS and CDR2 YFSETQ. The V gene end was trimmed by 3 bases and the J gene end by 3 bases; junction bases not matched to a gene: 6. The length of the CDR3 is 16 residues. As DNA, the CDR3 is TGCGCCAGCAGCTGGGGGACAGGGTCGGACACCGGGGAGCTGTTTTTT. Translating it yields CASSWGTGSDTGELFF.

This clone was detected only once. J is TRBJ2-5 and V is TRBV7-3; tentatively, D is TRBD1 (6 bases). CDR1 and CDR2 from the germline V gene are SGHTA and FQGTGA. Trimming pared 5 bases from V and 5 bases from J, leaving 15 bases between. The CDR3 has 14 amino acids. The CDR3 here is CASSEGTPPETQYF. CDR3 DNA: TGTGCCAGCAGCGAAGGGACACCCCCGGAGACCCAGTACTTC.

V and J are TRBV4-2 and TRBJ2-1; possible D gene TRBD2, 5 bases. The CDR3 runs to 17 residues. The V gene's germline CDR1 is LGHNA and CDR2 YNFKEQ. V lost 1 base and J 6 bases, leaving 19 bases between the germline ends. CDR3 protein: CASSQGISRYEGNEQFF. The CDR3 DNA follows: TGTGCCAGCAGCCAAGGGATCTCCCGCTATGAGGGCAATGAGCAGTTCTTC.

This clone was seen just once. CDR3 sequence: CATAGGRYNEQFF. Here the CDR3 DNA reads TGTGCCACCGCAGGCGGGAGGTACAATGAGCAGTTCTTC. This chain connects TRBV2 to TRBJ2-1, with 8 positions matching TRBD2. The V and J ends lost 10 bases and 4 bases, in that order; junction bases with no gene match: 6. CDR1 SNHLY and CDR2 FYNNEI come from the germline V gene. CDR3 length equals 13 residues. The whole variable domain, filled in from reference TRBV2 and TRBJ2-1, reads EPEVTQTPSHQVTQMGQEVILRCVPISNHLYFYWYRQILGQKVEFLVSFYNNEISEKSEIFDDQFSVERPDGSNFTLKIRSTKLEDSAMYFCATAGGRYNEQFFGPGTRLTVL.

This chain's CDR3 is CATLPTVGGNQPQHF. CDR3 nucleotides: TGTGCCACCCTACCAACCGTGGGGGGGAATCAGCCCCAGCATTTT. V gene TRBV19 combines with J gene TRBJ1-5; the D gene is possibly TRBD1 (5 bases). The CDR3 spans 15 residues. CDR1 and CDR2 from the germline V gene are LNHDA and SQIVND (reference sequence). Trimming shortened V by 10 bases and J by 4 bases, and 20 bases separated the two germline ends.

The V and J genes are TRBV6-5 and TRBJ2-7; TRBD2 aligns across 9 bases. The CDR3 consists of 16 residues. With V trimmed by 4 bases and J by 5 bases, 12 bases remained unmatched. Germline loops: CDR1 MNHEY, CDR2 SVGAGI. The CDR3 DNA reads TGTGCCAGCAGTTCGGAGCGGGGGGCAGGAGGGGACGAGCAGTACTTC. Amino acid sequence: CASSSERGAGGDEQYF.

This clone has more than one count but fewer than ten. The chain recombines TRBV10-3 with TRBJ2-7; 8 bases fit TRBD2. With 8 bases clipped from V and 1 base from J, the junction kept 13 bases outside the gene matches. This CDR3 has 16 residues. Germline lookup yields CDR1 ENHRY and CDR2 SYGVKD. CDR3 nucleotides: TGTGCCATCCTCTTAAGGAGCGGGGGAAATTCCTACGAGCAGTACTTC. This encodes CAILLRSGGNSYEQYF.

This chain connects TRBV6-1 to TRBJ1-1, with 7 positions matching TRBD1. V shed 5 bases, J shed 4 bases, and the junction held 4 bases outside the gene matches. Per the germline V gene, CDR1 is MNHNS and CDR2 is SASEGT. This CDR3 is 13 amino acids long. In nucleotides, the CDR3 is TGTGCCAGCAGTTTAGGGACAGTCACTGAAGCTTTCTTT. Translating gives CASSLGTVTEAFF.

DNA of the CDR3: TGTGCCACCAATCCAGACAGGGATAACACTGAAGCTTTCTTT. Translated: CATNPDRDNTEAFF. V and J are TRBV15 and TRBJ1-1; 7 positions agree with TRBD1. The V segment lost 7 bases and the J segment 2 bases; nucleotides outside the gene matches: 7. The CDR3 spans 14 residues. From germline, CDR1 is LNHNV and CDR2 YYDKDF (reference sequence).

The gene calls are TRBV27 and TRBJ2-3; TRBD2 matches at 9 bases. From germline, CDR1 is MNHEY and CDR2 SMNVEV (reference sequence). CDR3 size: 17 residues. After removal of 1 base from V and 5 bases from J, the junction contained 10 bases not matched to a gene. The DNA of the CDR3 is TGTGCCAGCAGTTTATTGGGTAGCGGGGGAGTTATAGATACGCAGTATTTT. Protein sequence: CASSLLGSGGVIDTQYF.

V usage is TRBV27 and J usage is TRBJ2-2; the match to TRBD2 covers 14 bases. With 3 bases clipped from V and 5 bases from J, the junction kept 8 bases outside the gene matches. This CDR3 is 18 amino acids long. Looked up from germline, CDR1 is MNHEY and CDR2 is SMNVEV (reference sequence). The CDR3 region is CASSLWGTSGRGTGELFF. In nucleotides, the CDR3 is TGTGCCAGCAGTTTGTGGGGGACTAGCGGGAGAGGGACCGGGGAGCTGTTTTTT.

For this clone: At the DNA level, this CDR3 is encoded by other sequences in the same sample as well. The chain recombines TRBV5-4 with TRBJ1-2, with D maybe TRBD1 (5 bases). Trimming took 0 bases from V and 5 from J, leaving 8 bases between them. This CDR3 comprises 13 residues. The germline V gene encodes CDR1 SGHNT and CDR2 YYREEE (reference sequence). DNA of the CDR3: TGTGCCAGCAGCTTGGCCTCAGGGTATGGCTACACCTTC. Residues: CASSLASGYGYTF.

The chain employs TRBV5-8 and TRBJ2-4, with TRBD1 as a possible D gene (5 bases). The CDR3 is made up of 17 amino acids. Trimming pared 0 bases from V and 1 base from J, leaving 14 bases between. CDR1 and CDR2 (germline): SGHTS, YDEGEE. CDR3 protein: CASSLVLGAMAKNIQYF. CDR3 coding DNA: TGTGCCAGCAGCTTGGTGTTAGGGGCGATGGCCAAAAACATTCAGTACTTC.

The chain combines TRBV19 with TRBJ2-7; 9 bases map to TRBD1. In germline, CDR1 is LNHDA, CDR2 SQIVND (reference sequence). The junction had 8 bases not matched to a gene; V was cut back by 5 bases and J by 0 bases. The CDR3 sequence is 16 residues long. The CDR3 DNA is TGTGCCAGTAGTCCTGGACAGGGGCTACGCTCCTACGAGCAGTACTTC. It codes for CASSPGQGLRSYEQYF.

This chain links TRBV27 with TRBJ2-3; 10 bases are a match to TRBD1. The length of the CDR3 is 15 residues. V lost 7 bases, J lost 4 bases, and 8 bases stayed unmatched. CDR1 and CDR2 (germline): MNHEY, SMNVEV (reference sequence). CDR3: CASTQGDRGADTQYF. Written as DNA, the CDR3 is TGTGCCAGCACCCAAGGGGACAGGGGTGCAGATACGCAGTATTTT.

This sequence joins TRBV30 and TRBJ2-1, with 13 bases that match TRBD2. V lost 1 base, J lost 4 bases, and 1 base stayed unmatched. The CDR3 contains 15 residues. CDR1 is GTSNPN, CDR2 SVGIG, per germline (reference sequence). The CDR3 nucleotides read TGTGCCTGGAGTGGACTAGCGGGAGGTTACAATGAGCAGTTCTTC. Translated: CAWSGLAGGYNEQFF.

There are a few counts of this clone. This sequence joins TRBV18 and TRBJ2-7; 10 nucleotides match TRBD2. With 8 bases clipped from V and 7 bases from J, the junction kept 11 bases outside the gene matches. The germline V gene has CDR1 KGHSH and CDR2 LQKENI. There are 14 residues in the CDR3. The CDR3 region has the DNA TGTGCCAGCCGCCGTAGCGGGGGGCAGGATGAGCAGTACTTC. Its protein product is CASRRSGGQDEQYF.

The chain combines TRBV29-1 with TRBJ1-5, with TRBD1 matching 11 bases. Germline CDR1 SQVTM, CDR2 ANQGSEA. This CDR3 has 13 residues. The junction had 5 bases not matched to a gene; V was cut back by 7 bases and J by 6 bases. The CDR3 loop reads CSAGQGVGQPQHF. CDR3 in DNA: TGCAGCGCGGGACAGGGGGTAGGTCAGCCCCAGCATTTT.

V usage is TRBV27 and J usage is TRBJ2-5, with 7 bases that match TRBD1. The CDR3 totals 15 residues. Germline V gene sequence: CDR1 MNHEY, CDR2 SMNVEV (reference sequence). The J segment lost 1 base and the V segment lost 8 bases, leaving 10 bases of the junction unmatched. The CDR3 DNA is TGTGCCAGCGCCTTGCCGGGGACAGCCCAAGAGACCCAGTACTTC. Protein sequence: CASALPGTAQETQYF.

The chain recombines TRBV10-1 with TRBJ2-5, with TRBD2 as a possible D gene (6 bases). This CDR3 spans 13 amino acids. Germline assignment: CDR1 WNHNN and CDR2 SYGVQD (reference sequence). Trimming took off 5 bases at V and 4 bases at J, with 11 bases between the two ends. The CDR3 is CASSRGWRETQYF. CDR3 bases: TGCGCCAGCAGTCGGGGGTGGCGAGAGACCCAGTACTTC.

The rearrangement uses TRBV12-2 and TRBJ1-2. TRBV12-2 constitutes a pseudogene. CDR3 length: 12 amino acids. The CDR3 protein is CASRLARWGYTF. The CDR3 DNA is TGTGCAAGTCGCTTAGCGAGGTGGGGCTACACCTTC.

The J gene is TRBJ1-1, the V gene TRBV6-1; 8 nucleotides agree with TRBD1. The CDR3 extends over 14 amino acids. CDR1 is MNHNS, CDR2 SASEGT, per germline. V trimming: 5 bases; J trimming: 8 bases; junction bases outside the gene matches: 10. The CDR3 bases are TGTGCCAGCAGTACCAGGGGGCGCGGCCGAGAAGCTTTCTTT. Translating gives CASSTRGRGREAFF.

The chain uses TRBV5-1 and TRBJ1-1; D uncertain. This CDR3 has 14 amino acids. The V end was cut by 0 bases, the J end by 7 bases, with 13 bases between. CDR1 is SGHRS and CDR2 is YFSETQ in the germline V gene. In DNA, the CDR3 is TGCGCCAGCAGCTTGGGGTGGAGAGGTTATGAAGCTTTCTTT. The encoded protein is CASSLGWRGYEAFF.

The table lists this clone with a count of one. The chain combines TRBV7-3 with TRBJ2-5; 10 bases fit TRBD1. With the DNA end fitting TRBJ2-7 better, the J assignment may be wrong. Germline values: CDR1 SGHTA, CDR2 FQGTGA. The CDR3 is 15 amino acids. CDR3 sequence: CASSLMGQGLYEQYF. CDR3 bases: TGTGCCAGCAGCTTAATGGGACAGGGGCTCTACGAGCAGTACTTC.

The V gene is TRBV7-8, the J gene TRBJ2-1; 8 nucleotides align to TRBD2. Germline trimming cut 5 bases from V and 1 base from J; bases unmatched to any gene: 4. There are 15 residues in the CDR3. Germline loops: CDR1 SGHVS, CDR2 FQNEAQ. The CDR3: CASSIQRGSYNEQFF. The CDR3 bases are TGTGCCAGCAGCATACAGCGGGGGTCCTACAATGAGCAGTTCTTC.

The chain carries TRBV19 and TRBJ2-7, with 7 positions matching TRBD1. Trimming removed 1 base from V and 5 bases from J; junction bases left unmatched: 5. This CDR3 is 14 amino acids long. CDR1 is LNHDA, CDR2 SQIVND, per germline (reference sequence). CDR3 region: CASSIGGTVNEQYF. In DNA form, the CDR3 reads TGTGCCAGTAGTATAGGTGGGACAGTAAACGAGCAGTACTTC.

This sequence joins TRBV7-9 and TRBJ2-7; TRBD2 might be the D (5 bases). This CDR3 contains 12 residues. With 3 bases removed from V and 2 bases from J, the gap between germline ends came to 5 bases. Germline V CDR1 and CDR2: SEHNR, FQNEAQ (reference sequence). The CDR3 loop reads CASSFGAYEQYF. For the CDR3, the DNA is TGTGCCAGCAGCTTCGGGGCCTACGAGCAGTACTTC.

This clone was observed once. The rearrangement links TRBV7-2 to TRBJ1-2; tentatively, D is TRBD1 (5 bases). With 4 bases removed from V and 8 bases from J, the gap between germline ends came to 20 bases. The CDR3 runs 15 residues. CDR1 SGHTA and CDR2 FQGNSA come from the germline V gene. CDR3 sequence: CASSWGDGLKTGYTF. CDR3 bases: TGTGCCAGCAGCTGGGGGGACGGCCTGAAAACGGGCTACACCTTC.

The rearrangement uses TRBV4-3 and TRBJ1-2; no clear D. Germline V gene lookup returns CDR1 LGHNA and CDR2 YSLEER. The CDR3 extends over 14 amino acids. Trimming cost V 1 base and J 4 bases, with 10 bases left between them. The CDR3 DNA sequence: TGCGCCAGCAGCCAAGCCCCGGGGTCCTATGGCTACACCTTC. Its translation: CASSQAPGSYGYTF.

Comments on this clone: The junction does not match germline at one end; this may be a read error. This chain uses TRBV7-2 with TRBJ1-1; D is undetermined. Germline V gene lookup returns CDR1 SGHTA and CDR2 FQGNSA. This CDR3 is 15 amino acids long. The CDR3 DNA sequence: TGTGCCAGCAGCTTAGGGCCCCCCAAAAACAGTGAAGCTTTCTTT. It specifies CASSLGPPKNSEAFF.